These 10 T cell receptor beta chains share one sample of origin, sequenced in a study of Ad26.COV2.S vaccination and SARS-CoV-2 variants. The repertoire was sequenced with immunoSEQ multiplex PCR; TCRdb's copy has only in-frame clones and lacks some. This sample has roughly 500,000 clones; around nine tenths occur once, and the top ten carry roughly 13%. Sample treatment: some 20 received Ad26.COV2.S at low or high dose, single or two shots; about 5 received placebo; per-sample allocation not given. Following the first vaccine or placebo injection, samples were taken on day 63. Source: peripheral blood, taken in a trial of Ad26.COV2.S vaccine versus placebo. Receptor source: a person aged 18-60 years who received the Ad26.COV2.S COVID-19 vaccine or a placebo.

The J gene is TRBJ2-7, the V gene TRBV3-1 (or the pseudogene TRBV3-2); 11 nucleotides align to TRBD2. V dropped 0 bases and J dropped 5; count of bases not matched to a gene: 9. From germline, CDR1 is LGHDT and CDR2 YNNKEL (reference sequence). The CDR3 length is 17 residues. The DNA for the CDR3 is TGTGCCAGCAGCCAAGACCCACTAGCGGGAGCGGTCAACGAGCAGTACTTC. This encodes CASSQDPLAGAVNEQYF.

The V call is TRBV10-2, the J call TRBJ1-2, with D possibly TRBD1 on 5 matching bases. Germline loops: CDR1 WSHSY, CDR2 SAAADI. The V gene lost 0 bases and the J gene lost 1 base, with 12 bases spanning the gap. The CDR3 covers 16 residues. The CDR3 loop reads CASSESMGTSNYGYTF. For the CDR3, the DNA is TGCGCCAGCAGTGAGTCGATGGGGACGAGTAACTATGGCTACACCTTC.

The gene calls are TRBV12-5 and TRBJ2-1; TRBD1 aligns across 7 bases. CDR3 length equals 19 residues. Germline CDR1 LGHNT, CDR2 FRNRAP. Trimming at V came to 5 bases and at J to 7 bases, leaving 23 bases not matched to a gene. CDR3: CASGLRGPDYRNPLNEQFF. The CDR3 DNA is TGTGCTAGTGGTCTGAGGGGGCCCGACTACCGAAACCCATTAAATGAGCAGTTCTTC.

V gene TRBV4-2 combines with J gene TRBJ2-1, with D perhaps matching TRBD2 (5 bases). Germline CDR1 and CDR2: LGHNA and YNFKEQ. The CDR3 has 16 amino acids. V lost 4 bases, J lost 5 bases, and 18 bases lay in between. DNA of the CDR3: TGTGCCAGCAGCCTGCAAAGGGAGACGTACGACAATGAGCAGTTCTTC. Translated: CASSLQRETYDNEQFF.

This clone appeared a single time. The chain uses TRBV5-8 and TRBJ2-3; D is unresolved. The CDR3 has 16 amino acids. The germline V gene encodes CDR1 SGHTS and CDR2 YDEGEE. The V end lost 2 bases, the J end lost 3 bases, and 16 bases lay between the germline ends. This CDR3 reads CASSFVRGAQTDTQYF. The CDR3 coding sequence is TGTGCCAGCAGCTTTGTTCGAGGAGCCCAAACAGATACGCAGTATTTT.

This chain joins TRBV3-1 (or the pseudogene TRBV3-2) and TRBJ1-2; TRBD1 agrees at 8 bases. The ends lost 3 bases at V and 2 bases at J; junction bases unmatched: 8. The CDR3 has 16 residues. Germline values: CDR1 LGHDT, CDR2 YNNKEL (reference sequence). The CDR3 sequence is CASSHRGTGENYGYTF. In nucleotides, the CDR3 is TGTGCCAGCAGCCATCGAGGGACAGGAGAGAACTATGGCTACACCTTC.

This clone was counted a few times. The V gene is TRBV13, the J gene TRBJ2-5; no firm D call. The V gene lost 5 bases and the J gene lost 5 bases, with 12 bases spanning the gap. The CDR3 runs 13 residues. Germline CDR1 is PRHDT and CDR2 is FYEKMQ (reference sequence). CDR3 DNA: TGTGCCAGCAGCGGCGGCAGTGCGGAGACCCAGTACTTC. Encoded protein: CASSGGSAETQYF.

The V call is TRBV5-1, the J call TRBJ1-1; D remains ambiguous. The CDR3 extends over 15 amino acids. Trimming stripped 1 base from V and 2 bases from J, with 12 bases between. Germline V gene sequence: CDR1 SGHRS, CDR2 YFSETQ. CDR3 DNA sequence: TGCGCCAGCAGCTTGTTAACCCCAGCCAACACTGAAGCTTTCTTT. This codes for CASSLLTPANTEAFF.

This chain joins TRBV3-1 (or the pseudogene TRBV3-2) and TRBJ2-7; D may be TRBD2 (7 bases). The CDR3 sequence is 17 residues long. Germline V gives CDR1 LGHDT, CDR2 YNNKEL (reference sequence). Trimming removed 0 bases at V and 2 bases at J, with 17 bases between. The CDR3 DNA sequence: TGTGCCAGCAGCCAAGAAGGACCGAGCGGGACAACCTACGAGCAGTACTTC. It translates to CASSQEGPSGTTYEQYF.

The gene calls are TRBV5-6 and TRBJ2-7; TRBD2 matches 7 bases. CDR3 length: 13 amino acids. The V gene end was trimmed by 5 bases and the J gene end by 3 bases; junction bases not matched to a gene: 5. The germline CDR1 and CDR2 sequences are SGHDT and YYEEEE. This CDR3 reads CASRRAGVYEQYF. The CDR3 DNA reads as TGTGCCAGCAGAAGGGCGGGAGTCTACGAGCAGTACTTC. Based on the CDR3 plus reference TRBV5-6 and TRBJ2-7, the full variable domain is DAGVTQSPTHLIKTRGQQVTLRCSPKSGHDTVSWYQQALGQGPQFIFQYYEEEERQRGNFPDRFSGHQFPNYSSELNVNALLLGDSALYLCASRRAGVYEQYFGPGTRLTVT.